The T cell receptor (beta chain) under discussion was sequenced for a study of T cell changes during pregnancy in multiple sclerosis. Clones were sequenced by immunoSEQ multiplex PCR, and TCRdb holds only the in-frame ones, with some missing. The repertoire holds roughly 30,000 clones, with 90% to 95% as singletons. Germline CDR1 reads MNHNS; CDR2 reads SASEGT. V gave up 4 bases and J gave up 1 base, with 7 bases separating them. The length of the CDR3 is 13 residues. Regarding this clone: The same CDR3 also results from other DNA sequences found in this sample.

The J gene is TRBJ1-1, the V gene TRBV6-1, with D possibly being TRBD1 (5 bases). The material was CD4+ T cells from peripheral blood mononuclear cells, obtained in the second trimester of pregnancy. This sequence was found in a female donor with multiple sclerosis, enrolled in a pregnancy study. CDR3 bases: TGTGCCAGCAGTGGGAGGGGGAACACTGAAGCTTTCTTT. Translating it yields CASSGRGNTEAFF.